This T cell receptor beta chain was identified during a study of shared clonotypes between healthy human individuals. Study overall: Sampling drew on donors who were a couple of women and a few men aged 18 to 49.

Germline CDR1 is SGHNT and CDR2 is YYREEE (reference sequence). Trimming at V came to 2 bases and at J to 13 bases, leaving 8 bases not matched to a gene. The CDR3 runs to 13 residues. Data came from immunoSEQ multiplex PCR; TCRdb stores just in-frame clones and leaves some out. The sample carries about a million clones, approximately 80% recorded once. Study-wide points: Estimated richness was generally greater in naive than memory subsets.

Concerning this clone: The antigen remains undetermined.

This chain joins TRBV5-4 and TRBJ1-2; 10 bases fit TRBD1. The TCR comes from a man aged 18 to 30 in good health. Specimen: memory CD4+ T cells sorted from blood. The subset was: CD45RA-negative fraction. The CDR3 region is CASSLRDRGYATF. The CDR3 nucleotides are TGTGCCAGCAGCTTAAGGGACAGGGGATATGCCACCTTC.